These 6 T cell receptor beta chains originate from one sample sequenced in a study of cytomegalovirus exposure and HLA in healthy donors. Libraries were prepared by immunoSEQ multiplex PCR; TCRdb keeps only in-frame clonotypes and omits some of them. The sample includes about 130,000 clones, approximately 90% of them seen just once. The sequenced material came from PBMCs. These receptors were obtained from a woman in her 30s in good health and CMV-seropositive.

J is TRBJ2-7 and V is TRBV18; the match to TRBD1 covers 8 bases. CDR3 length: 16 amino acids. Germline lookup yields CDR1 KGHSH and CDR2 LQKENI. The ends lost 1 base at V and 3 bases at J; junction bases unmatched: 8. CDR3: CASSPRRTGSLYEQYF. In DNA form, the CDR3 reads TGTGCCAGCTCACCACGCCGGACAGGGAGCCTCTACGAGCAGTACTTC.

The rearrangement links TRBV5-1 to TRBJ1-1; 7 nucleotides match TRBD1. J gave up 1 base and V 5 bases, and 8 bases lay outside the gene matches. Per the germline V gene, CDR1 is SGHRS and CDR2 is YFSETQ. This CDR3 contains 15 residues. The CDR3: CASSLTGTANTEAFF. CDR3 DNA: TGCGCCAGCAGTCTAACCGGGACAGCGAACACTGAAGCTTTCTTT.

This chain links TRBV5-4 with TRBJ2-5; the D is unclear. The V end was cut by 0 bases, the J end by 0 bases, with 6 bases between. CDR3 length equals 14 residues. Germline CDR1 reads SGHNT; CDR2 reads YYREEE (reference sequence). The CDR3 region is CASSLDQYQETQYF. DNA for the CDR3: TGTGCCAGCAGCTTGGACCAGTACCAAGAGACCCAGTACTTC.

The chain links TRBV7-2 to TRBJ2-4; the D gene is possibly TRBD1 (5 bases). The CDR3 spans 14 residues. Germline CDR1 and CDR2: SGHTA and FQGNSA. Trimming removed 3 bases at V and 7 bases at J, with 13 bases between. This CDR3 is CASSFPQKGNIQYF. The DNA for the CDR3 is TGTGCCAGCAGCTTTCCACAGAAGGGGAACATTCAGTACTTC.

The chain has TRBV6-5 and TRBJ1-2, with 9 bases that match TRBD1. Germline assignment: CDR1 MNHEY and CDR2 SVGAGI. The trim removed 6 bases at V and 7 bases at J, leaving 6 bases unmatched. The CDR3 runs to 13 residues. The CDR3 sequence is CASRRTGVGGYTF. CDR3 nucleotide sequence: TGTGCCAGCAGAAGGACAGGGGTTGGTGGCTACACCTTC.

The chain couples TRBV28 to TRBJ2-7, with D perhaps matching TRBD1 (6 bases). The CDR3 extends over 13 amino acids. Germline CDR1 and CDR2: MDHEN and SYDVKM. V lost 7 bases, J lost 2 bases, and 12 bases lay in between. CDR3 region: CASTGVWAYEQYF. For the CDR3, the DNA is TGTGCCAGCACAGGGGTTTGGGCCTACGAGCAGTACTTC.